This TCR beta chain emerged from a study of response to subunit inactivated influenza vaccine. General study findings and limits: Authors suggested each seasonal influenza vaccination recruits few new T cells.

Regarding this clonotype: The target antigen is unknown.

TCRdb used MiXCR to reprocess the RT-PCR reads, holding one entry per CDR3 protein. The sample lists around 580,000 distinct CDR3 sequences; about 14% were seen once. The source of this sequence is a man aged 50 to 60 who received an inactivated influenza vaccine. This specimen consisted of PBMCs from blood, obtained 11 to 12 days after vaccination.

The CDR3: CASSTGVAEAFF. The DNA of the CDR3 is TGTGCCAGCAGTACAGGGGTGGCGGAAGCTTTCTTT. V is TRBV12-3 or TRBV12-4 and J is TRBJ1-1; 7 bases fit TRBD1. The CDR3 length is 12 residues. V trimming: 5 bases; J trimming: 8 bases; junction bases outside the gene matches: 5.